What follows is one T cell receptor (beta chain) and its context. The antigen is not known. 13 Jbeta primers and 60 Vbeta primers were used for the PCR. Repertoires were generated with immunoSEQ multiplex PCR, while TCRdb's copy carries only in-frame clones and drops some. The sample consists of around 160,000 clones, 60% to 80% of them appearing once. This sample was included in a study of cytomegalovirus exposure and HLA in healthy donors. Study in general: The roughly 100 million unique TCR beta sequences, from about 180 million T cells, were found by an earlier analysis. In terms of ancestry, the Caucasian-associated cluster contained roughly 81% of the approximately 400 genotyped donors.

Findings and limits, study-wide: Investigators reported some 150 TCR beta chains as tied to cytomegalovirus. The authors excluded some V segments, including TRBV6-2 and TRBV6-3, as indistinguishable.

V was pared by 5 bases and J by 4 bases, with 8 bases of the junction left unmatched. Germline CDR1 and CDR2: MNHEY and SVGAGI. This CDR3 comprises 15 residues. The chain recombines TRBV6-5 with TRBJ2-1, with 7 bases identical to TRBD2. The clonotype originates from a man aged 45-60 years in good health and CMV-seropositive. The specimen was PBMCs. CDR3 sequence: CASSRSGTKYNEQFF. The CDR3 DNA is TGTGCCAGCAGTCGAAGCGGGACTAAATACAATGAGCAGTTCTTC.